The sample holds many counts of the clone carrying this TCR beta chain. The CDR3 regions of TCR beta were amplified from RNA transcripts. TCR CDR3 regions were first amplified by RT-PCR with HTBI primers. Using its own MiXCR run on the multiplex PCR reads, TCRdb lists one record per CDR3 protein. The sample has about 350,000 distinct CDR3 sequences; 15% to 20% are singletons. Ophthalmopathy patients all had a Clinical Activity Score of at least 3, a NOSPECS grade of at least 4 and disease under 3 months old. This sample was included in a study of T cells in Graves' hyperthyroidism and ophthalmopathy. The CDR3 totals 15 residues. Germline values: CDR1 SGHKS, CDR2 YYEKEE (reference sequence). V gave up 1 base and J gave up 0 bases, with 9 bases separating them.

Sequenced sample: blood. This receptor was identified in a woman between 40 and 55 years old with Graves' ophthalmopathy. The V gene is TRBV5-5, the J gene TRBJ2-3; D is perhaps TRBD2 (6 bases). The CDR3 DNA follows: TGTGCCAGCAGCTTGAGGAGCGGGAGCACAGATACGCAGTATTTT. Protein product: CASSLRSGSTDTQYF. The full variable domain, completed using reference TRBV5-5 and TRBJ2-3, is DAGVTQSPTHLIKTRGQQVTLRCSPISGHKSVSWYQQVLGQGPQFIFQYYEKEERGRGNFPDRFSARQFPNYSSELNVNALLLGDSALYLCASSLRSGSTDTQYFGPGTRLTVL.